This TCR beta chain was documented in a study of beta chain features in type 1 diabetes. Study results and caveats: Moderate but significant shortening of TCRB CDR3s was recorded in all four CD4+ subsets from Type 1 diabetes patients. Compared to healthy donors, patients appeared to have naive, central memory and Treg TCRB repertoires that were more alike. The influence of HLA type on TCRB rearrangement stayed undetermined.

This clone was detected a few times. Its antigen is not known. Germline V CDR1 and CDR2: PRHDT, FYEKMQ (reference sequence). The CDR3 is 14 residues long. Trimming left V 2 bases short and J 2 bases short, with 7 bases between. Reverse transcription of all isolated RNA meant that expressed TCRB transcripts were sequenced. Here immunoSEQ multiplex PCR was the method, and the copy in TCRdb shows in-frame clones only, minus some. The table lists about 650,000 clones, around 11% of them singletons, with around 0.12% in the top ten. The source is a man in his thirties or forties with type 1 diabetes. Material: naive CD4+ T cells from blood. The V call is TRBV13, the J call TRBJ1-3; D unresolved. CDR3 DNA: TGTGCCAGCAGCTTAAGGGTTGCTGGAAACACCATATATTTT. Encoded protein: CASSLRVAGNTIYF.